The clone carrying this TCR beta chain turned up a few times. Its cognate antigen is unknown. This entry comes from a study of early T cells in non-severe SARS-CoV-2 infection. Study in general: Whole-blood bulk RNA, unsorted, was sequenced, and chains were unpaired. Broader study findings: The VDJdb matching leaned toward anti-spike CD8 responses and overlooked private and CD4 specificities.

The CDR3 length is 14 residues. Germline loops: CDR1 MNHEY, CDR2 SMNVEV (reference sequence). The trim removed 2 bases at V and 3 bases at J, leaving 0 bases unmatched. Individual cDNA molecules received unique molecular identifiers. MiXCR, run by TCRdb on the 5' RACE reads, gives a single entry per CDR3 protein. The sample shows around 26,000 distinct CDR3 sequences, 4% to 5% of them seen only once. The chain carries TRBV27 and TRBJ2-1; 8 bases align to TRBD2. The sequence was collected from an adult who was a healthcare worker with PCR-confirmed SARS-CoV-2 infection or an uninfected control (not recorded which). Sequencing was performed on whole blood. DNA of the CDR3: TGTGCCAGCAGTTTAGCGGGGGGCTACAATGAGCAGTTCTTC. Amino acids: CASSLAGGYNEQFF.